The present entry profiles one T cell receptor beta chain with its context. What it recognizes is unknown. These data come from a study of monozygotic twins with inflammatory bowel disease. Eight cDNA synthesis reactions were run for every sample. One entry per CDR3 protein, without DNA, is what TCRdb gives after re-calling the 5' RACE reads. The table for this sample gives about 450,000 distinct CDR3 sequences. The study's findings and limits: TCRbeta inverse Simpson diversity was decreased in IBD patients versus healthy co-twins.

CDR1 is SEHNR and CDR2 is FQNEAQ in the germline V gene (reference sequence). CDR3 length equals 17 residues. The sequenced sample consisted of blood. This chain uses TRBV7-9 with TRBJ2-5; TCRdb outputs TRBD2, but without DNA this stays unchecked. The origin of this receptor is a human donor with ulcerative colitis or Crohn's disease, or a healthy co-twin of an affected twin (not recorded which). CDR3 residues: CASSLGRTAGHQETQYF.